The clone carrying this TCR beta chain appeared a single time. This record comes from a study of blood T cell repertoires in COVID-19. Study in general: The United States, Italy and Spain provided the acute and convalescent COVID-19 samples.

Data came from immunoSEQ multiplex PCR; TCRdb stores just in-frame clones and leaves some out. Counted here are 450,000 or so clones, about 90% occurring once; the ten biggest clones make up 0.8% to 1%. Seattle patients were enrolled during active infection and followed longitudinally. This receptor was taken from a young man with COVID-19, enrolled during active disease. Material for sequencing was peripheral blood.

The CDR3 region is CASSFWSDEQYF. The CDR3 DNA reads as TGTGCCAGCAGCTTCTGGTCAGACGAGCAGTACTTC. The rearrangement links TRBV5-6 to TRBJ2-7; D is unresolved. The germline V gene encodes CDR1 SGHDT and CDR2 YYEEEE. V was pared by 2 bases and J by 5 bases, with 8 bases between. This CDR3 comprises 12 residues. Drawing the rest from reference TRBV5-6 and TRBJ2-7, the complete variable domain is DAGVTQSPTHLIKTRGQQVTLRCSPKSGHDTVSWYQQALGQGPQFIFQYYEEEERQRGNFPDRFSGHQFPNYSSELNVNALLLGDSALYLCASSFWSDEQYFGPGTRLTVT.